One T cell receptor (beta chain) is described in this entry. Its antigen is currently unknown. This specimen comes from a study of Graves' ophthalmopathy and Graves' hyperthyroidism. For the study at large: Peripheral blood (taken before any treatment) was collected at initial diagnosis. Findings of the study overall: Also, most clonotypes expanded in the thyroid above 0.001 frequency appeared in blood.

Investigators amplified TCR beta CDR3 regions from RNA transcripts. The first-round RT-PCR employed HTBI primers together with the Qiagen OneStep RT-PCR kit. A multiplex PCR was then performed as the second round. TCRdb independently ran MiXCR on the multiplex PCR reads; one entry per CDR3 protein. The data show about 740,000 distinct CDR3 sequences, approximately 40% seen once. The CDR3 has 12 amino acids. Germline lookup yields CDR1 SQVTM and CDR2 ANQGSEA. Trimming cost V 7 bases and J 9 bases; bases outside gene matches: 8. The chain recombines TRBV29-1 with TRBJ1-2, with 10 bases fitting TRBD1. This clonotype originated in an adult man with Graves' ophthalmopathy. Sequenced sample: peripheral blood. CDR3 sequence reads: CSATGTGASYTF. CDR3 coding DNA: TGCAGCGCCACCGGGACAGGGGCCAGCTACACCTTC.